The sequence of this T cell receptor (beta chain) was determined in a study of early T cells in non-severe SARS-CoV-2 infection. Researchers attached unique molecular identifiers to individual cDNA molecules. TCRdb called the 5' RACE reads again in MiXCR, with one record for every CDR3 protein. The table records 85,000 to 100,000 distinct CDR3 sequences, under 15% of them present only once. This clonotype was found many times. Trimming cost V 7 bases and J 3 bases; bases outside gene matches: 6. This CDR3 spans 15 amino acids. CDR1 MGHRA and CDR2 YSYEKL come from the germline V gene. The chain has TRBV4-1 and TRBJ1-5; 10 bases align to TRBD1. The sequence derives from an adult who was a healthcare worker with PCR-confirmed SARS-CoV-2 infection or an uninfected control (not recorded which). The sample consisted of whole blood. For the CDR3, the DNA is TGCGCCAGCACAAGAGGGACAGGGGACAATCAGCCCCAGCATTTT. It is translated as CASTRGTGDNQPQHF.